The 26 T cell receptor beta chains in this list originate from one sample, sequenced in a study of Ad26.COV2.S vaccination and SARS-CoV-2 variants. Data came from immunoSEQ multiplex PCR; TCRdb stores just in-frame clones and leaves some out. The table includes about 350,000 clones, 70% to 90% detected once. Treatment reported: about 20 received Ad26.COV2.S at low or high dose, single or two shots; a few received placebo; per-sample allocation not given. After the first vaccine or placebo injection, samples were drawn on day 63. The sample was peripheral blood, taken in a trial of Ad26.COV2.S vaccine versus placebo. These receptors all stem from a person between 18 and 65 years old who received the Ad26.COV2.S COVID-19 vaccine or a placebo.

The gene calls are TRBV6-2 or TRBV6-3 and TRBJ1-1; no clear D. The CDR3 extends over 12 amino acids. V gave up 5 bases and J gave up 2 bases, with 6 bases separating them. CDR1 is MNHEY, CDR2 SVGEGT, per germline. This chain's CDR3 is CASSRGNTEAFF. CDR3 nucleotide sequence: TGTGCCAGCAGTCGGGGAAACACTGAAGCTTTCTTT.

V usage is TRBV29-1 and J usage is TRBJ1-1; D possibly corresponds to TRBD1 (5 bases). Trimming shortened V by 4 bases and J by 0 bases, and 6 bases separated the two germline ends. The germline V gene has CDR1 SQVTM and CDR2 ANQGSEA. This CDR3 comprises 12 residues. This CDR3 is CSVVQVNTEAFF. The CDR3 region has the DNA TGCAGCGTTGTACAGGTGAACACTGAAGCTTTCTTT.

The gene calls are TRBV28 and TRBJ2-3; 8 nucleotides line up with TRBD2. This CDR3 spans 15 amino acids. V lost 3 bases and J lost 4; bases outside the gene matches: 6. Germline values: CDR1 MDHEN, CDR2 SYDVKM. This CDR3 reads CASSLSGSRPDTQYF. CDR3 DNA sequence: TGTGCCAGCAGTTTGAGCGGGAGTCGCCCAGATACGCAGTATTTT.

The chain links TRBV6-5 to TRBJ2-3, with a weak D call TRBD1 (5 bases). Trimming stripped 5 bases from V and 4 bases from J, with 16 bases between. The germline CDR1 and CDR2 sequences are MNHEY and SVGAGI. The CDR3 is made up of 15 amino acids. The CDR3 DNA reads as TGTGCCAGCAGTCATACAGGCTTAGGGGCAGATACGCAGTATTTT. It encodes CASSHTGLGADTQYF.

The rearrangement links TRBV18 to TRBJ2-7, with unresolved D. The germline gives CDR1 KGHSH, CDR2 LQKENI. The CDR3 extends over 13 amino acids. The V and J ends lost 3 bases and 4 bases respectively, with 10 bases between them. The CDR3 here is CASSPGPWYEQYF. In DNA, the CDR3 is TGTGCCAGCTCACCCGGGCCATGGTACGAGCAGTACTTC.

This clone was observed once. The chain links TRBV19 to TRBJ1-5; D call uncertain. This CDR3 is 15 amino acids long. Germline CDR1 and CDR2: LNHDA and SQIVND (reference sequence). The germline V and J ends were trimmed by 1 base and 1 base, with 8 bases remaining between them. Written as DNA, the CDR3 is TGTGCCAGTAGTATAGTCCCGGGCAGCAATCAGCCCCAGCATTTT. Amino acids: CASSIVPGSNQPQHF. Complete variable domain (other parts from reference TRBV19 and TRBJ1-5): DGGITQSPKYLFRKEGQNVTLSCEQNLNHDAMYWYRQDPGQGLRLIYYSQIVNDFQKGDIAEGYSVSREKKESFPLTVTSAQKNPTAFYLCASSIVPGSNQPQHFGDGTRLSIL.

This rearrangement joins TRBV28 to TRBJ2-7; 11 positions agree with TRBD2. CDR3 length: 15 residues. V lost 6 bases to trimming and J lost 3 bases; unmatched junction nucleotides: 7. Germline-derived CDR1 and CDR2 are MDHEN and SYDVKM. CDR3 protein: CASSTGTSGYYEQYF. The CDR3 DNA sequence: TGTGCCAGCAGCACCGGGACTAGCGGATACTACGAGCAGTACTTC. The full variable domain, in which reference TRBV28 and TRBJ2-7 provide the parts outside the CDR3, is DVKVTQSSRYLVKRTGEKVFLECVQDMDHENMFWYRQDPGLGLRLIYFSYDVKMKEKGDIPEGYSVSREKKERFSLILESASTNQTSMYLCASSTGTSGYYEQYFGPGTRLTVT.

This chain connects TRBV5-1 to TRBJ1-1; D is perhaps TRBD1 (6 bases). Trimming removed 3 bases at V and 5 bases at J, with 20 bases between. The CDR3 sequence is 16 residues long. The germline gives CDR1 SGHRS, CDR2 YFSETQ. The CDR3 spells CASSYDPGGQGTEAFF. The CDR3 DNA reads TGCGCCAGCAGCTACGACCCCGGGGGCCAGGGGACTGAAGCTTTCTTT. The whole variable domain, remainder taken from reference TRBV5-1 and TRBJ1-1, is KAGVTQTPRYLIKTRGQQVTLSCSPISGHRSVSWYQQTPGQGLQFLFEYFSETQRNKGNFPGRFSGRQFSNSRSEMNVSTLELGDSALYLCASSYDPGGQGTEAFFGQGTRLTVV.

V gene TRBV7-9 combines with J gene TRBJ2-7; TRBD1 is a possible D gene (6 bases). V was trimmed by 4 bases and J by 5 bases, leaving 9 bases between them. This CDR3 is 12 amino acids long. Germline CDR1 and CDR2: SEHNR and FQNEAQ (reference sequence). CDR3: CASSSDSHEQYF. The CDR3 nucleotides are TGTGCCAGCAGCTCGGACAGTCACGAGCAGTACTTC.

The J gene is TRBJ1-1, the V gene TRBV10-1; 7 bases agree with TRBD1. The CDR3 length is 15 residues. Losses at the gene ends were 5 bases for V and 4 bases for J; bases not matched to a gene: 10. Germline loops: CDR1 WNHNN, CDR2 SYGVQD (reference sequence). In DNA form, the CDR3 reads TGCGCCAGCAGTCCTACAGGGGCAGGGGGCACTGAAGCTTTCTTT. Translated, it gives CASSPTGAGGTEAFF.

This rearrangement joins TRBV12-3 or TRBV12-4 to TRBJ1-2; D gene uncertain. This CDR3 has 13 residues. The V gene lost 1 base and the J gene lost 5 bases, with 8 bases spanning the gap. CDR3: CASSLGQVYGYTF. CDR3 sequence (DNA): TGTGCCAGCAGTTTAGGACAAGTTTATGGCTACACCTTC.

This clone appeared a single time. This chain uses TRBV3-1 (or the pseudogene TRBV3-2) with TRBJ2-4, with D perhaps TRBD1 (6 bases). CDR3 size: 15 residues. With 4 bases removed from V and 5 bases from J, the gap between germline ends came to 15 bases. Germline loops: CDR1 LGHDT, CDR2 YNNKEL (reference sequence). Here the CDR3 DNA reads TGTGCCAGCAGCCTTAGTGCTAGACAGGAAAACATTCAGTACTTC. Translation: CASSLSARQENIQYF.

This clone was detected only once. The chain recombines TRBV12-5 with TRBJ2-3; the match to TRBD2 covers 9 bases. Unmatched junction bases numbered 10, after V lost 2 bases and J lost 7 bases. CDR1 LGHNT and CDR2 FRNRAP come from the germline V gene. The CDR3 runs 16 residues. Written as DNA, the CDR3 is TGTGCTAGTGGTTTGCCTAGCGGGACCCTGCCCTATACGCAGTATTTT. This sequence encodes CASGLPSGTLPYTQYF.

V and J are TRBV14 and TRBJ2-3, with 10 positions matching TRBD2. This CDR3 region has 17 residues. Germline V gene data show CDR1 as SGHDN and CDR2 as FVKESK. Trimming removed 0 bases from V and 2 bases from J; junction bases left unmatched: 5. The CDR3: CASSQDSSGRPTDTQYF. Here the CDR3 DNA reads TGTGCCAGCAGCCAAGATTCTAGCGGGAGACCCACAGATACGCAGTATTTT.

V gene TRBV5-4 combines with J gene TRBJ2-7, with TRBD2 identical over 9 bases. The CDR3 loop spans 16 amino acids. Unmatched junction bases numbered 8, after V lost 2 bases and J lost 2 bases. The V gene's germline CDR1 is SGHNT and CDR2 YYREEE (reference sequence). CDR3 sequence (DNA): TGTGCCAGCAGCTTTTACTCTAGCGGGAAACCCTACGAGCAGTACTTC. The encoded protein is CASSFYSSGKPYEQYF.

V is TRBV5-1 and J is TRBJ2-1, with D uncertain. Deletions cut 0 bases from V and 8 bases from J, with 6 bases between. This CDR3 has 12 residues. The V gene's germline CDR1 is SGHRS and CDR2 YFSETQ. The DNA for the CDR3 is TGCGCCAGCAGCTTGGCCGGTGATGAGCAGTTCTTC. This codes for CASSLAGDEQFF.

The rearrangement links TRBV3-1 (or the pseudogene TRBV3-2) to TRBJ2-5, with TRBD2 matching over 8 bases. The ends lost 5 bases at V and 2 bases at J; junction bases unmatched: 10. The CDR3 extends over 16 amino acids. Germline V gives CDR1 LGHDT, CDR2 YNNKEL (reference sequence). As DNA, the CDR3 is TGTGCCAGCAGCTATGGGTCCGGGGGGGGACAAGAGACCCAGTACTTC. This codes for CASSYGSGGGQETQYF.

V is TRBV5-8 and J is TRBJ1-5; 8 nucleotides line up with TRBD1. J gave up 3 bases and V 5 bases, and 10 bases lay outside the gene matches. The CDR3 loop spans 16 amino acids. In germline, CDR1 is SGHTS, CDR2 YDEGEE. DNA for the CDR3: TGTGCCAGCAGTCCTCGGACAGGGATCTTCAATCAGCCCCAGCATTTT. Translating it yields CASSPRTGIFNQPQHF.

V and J are TRBV7-2 and TRBJ2-7; 7 bases map to TRBD1. Germline assignment: CDR1 SGHTA and CDR2 FQGNSA. The junction had 5 bases not matched to a gene; V was cut back by 2 bases and J by 7 bases. This CDR3 region has 13 residues. In DNA, the CDR3 is TGTGCCAGCAGCTTAACAGGGGCTAATGAGCAGTACTTC. This translates into CASSLTGANEQYF.

The chain couples TRBV7-9 to TRBJ2-3; D tentatively fits TRBD1 or TRBD2 (5 bases each). Trimming cost V 2 bases and J 2 bases, with 17 bases left between them. Germline loops: CDR1 SEHNR, CDR2 FQNEAQ (reference sequence). CDR3 length: 17 residues. CDR3 nucleotide sequence: TGTGCCAGCAGCTTATTCGACTATCTGGGACCCACAGATACGCAGTATTTT. Encoded protein: CASSLFDYLGPTDTQYF.

V usage is TRBV2 and J usage is TRBJ2-7; 12 bases fit TRBD1. CDR3 length: 16 amino acids. The J segment lost 2 bases and the V segment lost 9 bases, leaving 11 bases of the junction unmatched. The germline CDR1 and CDR2 sequences are SNHLY and FYNNEI. CDR3 loop: CASTGQGASVPYEQYF. The CDR3 DNA follows: TGTGCCAGTACGGGACAGGGGGCTTCCGTACCCTACGAGCAGTACTTC. Looking up the rest from reference TRBV2 and TRBJ2-7 gives the full variable domain: EPEVTQTPSHQVTQMGQEVILRCVPISNHLYFYWYRQILGQKVEFLVSFYNNEISEKSEIFDDQFSVERPDGSNFTLKIRSTKLEDSAMYFCASTGQGASVPYEQYFGPGTRLTVT.

V usage is TRBV18 and J usage is TRBJ2-2; 8 positions match TRBD2. CDR3 length equals 17 residues. The V segment lost 10 bases and the J segment 1 base; nucleotides outside the gene matches: 14. Germline-derived CDR1 and CDR2 are KGHSH and LQKENI. CDR3 residues: CATTRSTSGLNTGELFF. CDR3 sequence (DNA): TGTGCCACTACCCGGAGTACTAGCGGTTTGAACACCGGGGAGCTGTTTTTT.

The rearrangement joins TRBV5-8 to TRBJ1-5; D gene ambiguous. Trimming stripped 2 bases from V and 5 bases from J, with 5 bases between. The CDR3 sequence is 12 residues long. Germline values: CDR1 SGHTS, CDR2 YDEGEE. CDR3 coding DNA: TGTGCCAGCAGCTTTAGGGATCAGCCCCAGCATTTT. Protein product: CASSFRDQPQHF.

The chain combines TRBV29-1 with TRBJ1-4; 9 bases fit TRBD1. V lost 6 bases to trimming and J lost 5 bases; unmatched junction nucleotides: 7. Germline loops: CDR1 SQVTM, CDR2 ANQGSEA. The CDR3 is 14 residues long. CDR3: CSVGSTGGNEKLFF. The DNA for the CDR3 is TGCAGCGTGGGATCGACAGGGGGAAATGAAAAACTGTTTTTT. The whole variable domain, remainder taken from reference TRBV29-1 and TRBJ1-4, is SAVISQKPSRDICQRGTSLTIQCQVDSQVTMMFWYRQQPGQSLTLIATANQGSEATYESGFVIDKFPISRPNLTFSTLTVSNMSPEDSSIYLCSVGSTGGNEKLFFGSGTQLSVL.

V usage is TRBV29-1 and J usage is TRBJ2-7; D is uncertain. In germline, CDR1 is SQVTM, CDR2 ANQGSEA. V lost 3 bases and J lost 0, with 6 bases in between. CDR3 size: 12 residues. This CDR3 reads CSVEFGSYEQYF. The CDR3 nucleotides are TGCAGCGTTGAGTTTGGCTCCTACGAGCAGTACTTC.

The chain couples TRBV18 to TRBJ1-4, with TRBD1 as a possible D gene (6 bases). Trimming took 6 bases from V and 5 from J, leaving 16 bases between them. CDR3 size: 15 residues. Germline V gene data show CDR1 as KGHSH and CDR2 as LQKENI. CDR3 nucleotide sequence: TGTGCCAGCTCCCTCGGGACATCAAAGAATGAAAAACTGTTTTTT. Residues: CASSLGTSKNEKLFF.